Listed here are 30 T cell receptor beta chains from one sample, sequenced in a study of shared clonotypes between healthy human individuals. TCRdb keeps only in-frame clones here, not all; method: immunoSEQ multiplex PCR. Of approximately 640,000 clones listed, about 78% are singletons. Sequenced input: memory CD4+ T cells sorted from blood. Described subset: CD45RA-negative fraction. The receptors shown here come from a woman younger than 45 in good health.

This clone was recorded a few times. V usage is TRBV7-7 and J usage is TRBJ2-3; D unclear. The germline V gene encodes CDR1 SSHAT and CDR2 FNYEAQ (reference sequence). CDR3 length equals 14 residues. Deletions cut 5 bases from V and 4 bases from J, with 13 bases between. Written as DNA, the CDR3 is TGTGCCAGCAGCCTCTCCCCTCCCCCAGATACGCAGTATTTT. Its translation is CASSLSPPPDTQYF.

The rearrangement uses TRBV27 and TRBJ1-2; perhaps TRBD1 as D (6 bases). The germline V gene has CDR1 MNHEY and CDR2 SMNVEV (reference sequence). This CDR3 has 17 amino acids. V shed 7 bases and J shed 3 bases, with 24 bases lying between them. The DNA of the CDR3 is TGTGCCAGCACCGTACGGGTGTCGGGGGGCGCCCACTATGGCTACACCTTC. Encoded protein: CASTVRVSGGAHYGYTF.

J is TRBJ2-2 and V is TRBV27, with 7 bases identical to TRBD2. V lost 4 bases and J lost 5; bases outside the gene matches: 7. Germline lookup yields CDR1 MNHEY and CDR2 SMNVEV (reference sequence). The CDR3 is 15 amino acids. In DNA form, the CDR3 reads TGTGCCAGCAGTTCGGCGGGAGCCGGGACCGGGGAGCTGTTTTTT. Translating it yields CASSSAGAGTGELFF.

The chain joins TRBV2 to TRBJ1-2; possibly TRBD1 for D (5 bases). The CDR3 totals 13 residues. Germline V gene sequence: CDR1 SNHLY, CDR2 FYNNEI. V dropped 7 bases and J dropped 3 bases, with 12 bases sitting between them. CDR3 residues: CASIFQGDYGYTF. The CDR3 DNA sequence: TGTGCCAGCATTTTTCAGGGAGACTATGGCTACACCTTC. The variable domain in full, completed from reference TRBV2 and TRBJ1-2, reads EPEVTQTPSHQVTQMGQEVILRCVPISNHLYFYWYRQILGQKVEFLVSFYNNEISEKSEIFDDQFSVERPDGSNFTLKIRSTKLEDSAMYFCASIFQGDYGYTFGSGTRLTVV.

This rearrangement joins TRBV7-2 to TRBJ2-7; a possible D gene is TRBD2 (6 bases). Germline loops: CDR1 SGHTA, CDR2 FQGNSA. Trimming removed 1 base at V and 7 bases at J, with 14 bases between. CDR3 size: 14 residues. The CDR3 nucleotides read TGTGCCAGCAGCTTAGGGCTAAGCGGGTCGGAGCAGTACTTC. Amino acid sequence: CASSLGLSGSEQYF.

The V and J genes are TRBV27 and TRBJ2-7; 8 nucleotides match TRBD1. Germline V gene data show CDR1 as MNHEY and CDR2 as SMNVEV (reference sequence). The CDR3 has 15 amino acids. Trimming removed 5 bases from V and 2 bases from J; junction bases left unmatched: 8. CDR3 residues: CASSRQTGDPYEQYF. The CDR3 DNA is TGTGCCAGCAGTCGGCAGACAGGGGATCCCTACGAGCAGTACTTC.

A single count supports this clone. This chain links TRBV7-9 with TRBJ1-5; D not certain. Per the germline V gene, CDR1 is SEHNR and CDR2 is FQNEAQ (reference sequence). Trimming left V 1 base short and J 0 bases short, with 13 bases between. This CDR3 is 17 amino acids long. As DNA, the CDR3 is TGTGCCAGCAGCTTAGTATCGGGCACTTATAGCAATCAGCCCCAGCATTTT. Protein sequence: CASSLVSGTYSNQPQHF.

V usage is TRBV7-3 and J usage is TRBJ2-6; tentative D call: TRBD2 (6 bases). V shed 5 bases and J shed 0 bases, with 17 bases lying between them. CDR1 is SGHTA, CDR2 FQGTGA, per germline. The CDR3 contains 18 residues. The CDR3 nucleotides read TGTGCCAGCAGCCTGCCGGGACTCTCCAGCTCTGGGGCCAACGTCCTGACTTTC. It yields the protein CASSLPGLSSSGANVLTF.

This clone was detected only a few times. The chain is built from TRBV14 and TRBJ2-7, with a weak D call TRBD2 (5 bases). Trimming shortened V by 4 bases and J by 2 bases, and 15 bases separated the two germline ends. The CDR3 runs to 15 residues. CDR1 and CDR2 (germline): SGHDN, FVKESK. The CDR3 spells CASSPHNGVPYEQYF. CDR3 coding DNA: TGTGCCAGCAGCCCACACAACGGGGTCCCCTACGAGCAGTACTTC.

The V and J genes are TRBV28 and TRBJ1-2; 7 nucleotides match TRBD1. The length of the CDR3 is 13 residues. V was clipped by 6 bases and J by 5 bases; unmatched bases: 6. Germline values: CDR1 MDHEN, CDR2 SYDVKM. Written as DNA, the CDR3 is TGTGCCAGCAGCGGGGACAGCTATTATGGCTACACCTTC. Amino acid sequence: CASSGDSYYGYTF.

This clone was counted between two and nine times. The chain recombines TRBV5-1 with TRBJ1-2; TRBD1 might be the D (6 bases). This CDR3 spans 13 amino acids. In germline, CDR1 is SGHRS, CDR2 YFSETQ. With 1 base removed from V and 6 bases from J, the gap between germline ends came to 10 bases. The DNA of the CDR3 is TGCGCCAGCAGCTTGATGGACAGCGATGGCTACACCTTC. Translated: CASSLMDSDGYTF.

V and J are TRBV7-9 and TRBJ2-3, with 12 bases matching TRBD2. This CDR3 spans 19 amino acids. Trimming removed 2 bases from V and 0 bases from J; junction bases left unmatched: 9. Germline V lookup: CDR1 SEHNR, CDR2 FQNEAQ (reference sequence). DNA of the CDR3: TGTGCCAGCAGCTTAAAAGCTGGGACTAGCGGGCCTAGCACAGATACGCAGTATTTT. It specifies CASSLKAGTSGPSTDTQYF.

This clone appeared a single time. The chain employs TRBV19 and TRBJ1-2, with 9 bases fitting TRBD1. This CDR3 region has 13 residues. Germline assignment: CDR1 LNHDA and CDR2 SQIVND (reference sequence). V was clipped by 5 bases and J by 12 bases; unmatched bases: 10. CDR3: CASSPGTGNFDTF. The CDR3 DNA is TGTGCCAGTAGTCCCGGGACAGGGAATTTCGACACCTTC.

The V and J genes are TRBV7-2 and TRBJ1-1; D is unclear. Germline V lookup: CDR1 SGHTA, CDR2 FQGNSA. Trimming cost V 1 base and J 1 base, with 7 bases left between them. The CDR3 consists of 14 residues. In DNA form, the CDR3 reads TGTGCCAGCAGCTTAGAGTACAAGAACACTGAAGCTTTCTTT. Its translation is CASSLEYKNTEAFF.

In this sample, this clone turned up a few times. The chain carries TRBV27 and TRBJ1-6; D unresolved. The CDR3 runs 13 residues. V lost 10 bases and J lost 7, with 14 bases in between. Germline values: CDR1 MNHEY, CDR2 SMNVEV (reference sequence). CDR3 protein: CATGPDENSPLHF. The CDR3 DNA reads TGTGCCACCGGGCCAGATGAGAATTCACCCCTCCACTTT.

This CDR3 reads CASSAQQGPQETQYF. The CDR3 nucleotides read TGCGCCAGCAGTGCGCAACAGGGGCCCCAAGAGACCCAGTACTTC. The chain employs TRBV10-1 and TRBJ2-5, with 7 bases fitting TRBD1. The ends lost 4 bases at V and 1 base at J; junction bases unmatched: 6. Germline CDR1 WNHNN, CDR2 SYGVQD (reference sequence). The CDR3 runs to 15 residues.

The gene calls are TRBV5-1 and TRBJ2-7; no reliable D call. V shed 5 bases and J shed 5 bases, with 14 bases lying between them. The germline CDR1 and CDR2 sequences are SGHRS and YFSETQ. This CDR3 is 13 amino acids long. The CDR3: CASSLSLRHEQYF. DNA for the CDR3: TGCGCCAGCAGTCTTTCCCTACGGCACGAGCAGTACTTC.

This rearrangement joins TRBV10-3 to TRBJ2-3; 8 bases match TRBD1. This CDR3 is 12 amino acids long. V lost 8 bases to trimming and J lost 6 bases; unmatched junction nucleotides: 4. Germline CDR1 reads ENHRY; CDR2 reads SYGVKD. CDR3 DNA: TGTGCCATCGGGACAGGCTCCGATACGCAGTATTTT. Protein: CAIGTGSDTQYF.

This clone was found a few times. The chain carries TRBV5-1 and TRBJ2-4; 9 bases are shared with TRBD1. After removal of 3 bases from V and 6 bases from J, the junction contained 16 bases not matched to a gene. Germline-derived CDR1 and CDR2 are SGHRS and YFSETQ. The CDR3 has 18 residues. CDR3 region: CASSSSGTGLAVGNIQYF. CDR3 nucleotide sequence: TGCGCCAGCAGCTCCTCCGGGACAGGGTTAGCGGTCGGAAACATTCAGTACTTC.

The chain combines TRBV19 with TRBJ2-2; the match to TRBD1 covers 11 bases. This CDR3 spans 16 amino acids. Germline assignment: CDR1 LNHDA and CDR2 SQIVND (reference sequence). Trimming cost V 6 bases and J 0 bases; bases outside gene matches: 3. CDR3 sequence reads: CASRPGQGANTGELFF. Written as DNA, the CDR3 is TGTGCCAGTAGACCGGGACAGGGGGCGAACACCGGGGAGCTGTTTTTT.

This chain joins TRBV18 and TRBJ2-1; 11 bases are shared with TRBD2. CDR1 and CDR2 (germline): KGHSH, LQKENI. The CDR3 covers 16 residues. Unmatched junction bases numbered 16, after V lost 3 bases and J lost 15 bases. The CDR3 sequence: CASSPGTSGLRAGGFF. The CDR3 DNA reads TGTGCCAGCTCACCCGGGACTAGCGGTTTGCGGGCCGGCGGGTTCTTC.

The chain uses TRBV11-2 and TRBJ2-7, with TRBD1 matching over 10 bases. CDR3 length: 15 amino acids. The junction had 7 bases not matched to a gene; V was cut back by 2 bases and J by 6 bases. CDR1 is SGHAT and CDR2 is FQNNGV in the germline V gene. Here the CDR3 reads CASSLQGQGTGEQYF. The CDR3 nucleotides are TGTGCCAGCAGCTTACAGGGACAGGGGACGGGCGAGCAGTACTTC.

This clone has a count of ten or more. This chain uses TRBV30 with TRBJ1-4; D is perhaps TRBD1 (6 bases). V lost 2 bases and J 7 bases, leaving 14 bases between the germline ends. The CDR3 sequence is 14 residues long. Per germline, CDR1 GTSNPN and CDR2 SVGIG (reference sequence). CDR3 sequence: CAWSRRGGSEKLFF. The CDR3 DNA reads as TGTGCCTGGAGTCGTAGGGGGGGGAGTGAAAAACTGTTTTTT.

The rearrangement uses TRBV5-1 and TRBJ1-2; no reliable D call. Germline V CDR1 and CDR2: SGHRS, YFSETQ. The CDR3 is made up of 14 amino acids. V gave up 0 bases and J gave up 0 bases, with 6 bases separating them. The CDR3 DNA follows: TGCGCCAGCAGCTTGGGGCAAGCTAACTATGGCTACACCTTC. Translated, it gives CASSLGQANYGYTF.

The gene calls are TRBV18 and TRBJ2-6, with D possibly matching TRBD1 (5 bases). Germline V lookup: CDR1 KGHSH, CDR2 LQKENI. The CDR3 sequence is 18 residues long. V lost 2 bases and J 0 bases, leaving 14 bases between the germline ends. CDR3 sequence: CASSPLGVLGSGANVLTF. The DNA for the CDR3 is TGTGCCAGCTCACCATTAGGGGTTCTAGGCTCTGGGGCCAACGTCCTGACTTTC. Based on the CDR3 plus reference TRBV18 and TRBJ2-6, the full variable domain is NAGVMQNPRHLVRRRGQEARLRCSPMKGHSHVYWYRQLPEEGLKFMVYLQKENIIDESGMPKERFSAEFPKEGPSILRIQQVVRGDSAAYFCASSPLGVLGSGANVLTFGAGSRLTVL.

The chain links TRBV4-1 to TRBJ1-4; no firm D call. This CDR3 is built from 12 residues. Germline values: CDR1 MGHRA, CDR2 YSYEKL. Trimming took off 4 bases at V and 14 bases at J, with 14 bases between the two ends. CDR3 protein: CASSLDGRRLFF. The CDR3 coding sequence is TGCGCCAGCAGCCTAGATGGGCGTCGGCTGTTTTTT.

CDR3 sequence reads: CASSASNREETQYF. CDR3 bases: TGTGCCAGCAGCGCTTCGAACAGGGAAGAGACCCAGTACTTC. The chain combines TRBV7-9 with TRBJ2-5; D possibly corresponds to TRBD1 (6 bases). The germline V gene encodes CDR1 SEHNR and CDR2 FQNEAQ (reference sequence). V lost 5 bases, J lost 3 bases, and 13 bases lay in between. The CDR3 sequence is 14 residues long. The full variable domain, rest sourced from reference TRBV7-9 and TRBJ2-5, is DTGVSQNPRHKITKRGQNVTFRCDPISEHNRLYWYRQTLGQGPEFLTYFQNEAQLEKSRLLSDRFSAERPKGSFSTLEIQRTEQGDSAMYLCASSASNREETQYFGPGTRLLVL.

The chain employs TRBV18 and TRBJ1-4; 7 positions match TRBD1. Losses at the gene ends were 6 bases for V and 8 bases for J; bases not matched to a gene: 6. CDR3 length equals 13 residues. The germline V gene has CDR1 KGHSH and CDR2 LQKENI. The CDR3: CASSLTGREKLFF. DNA for the CDR3: TGTGCCAGCTCGCTGACAGGGCGCGAAAAACTGTTTTTT.

Concerning this clone: This same CDR3 is encoded by further DNA sequences in the sample. V is TRBV10-3 and J is TRBJ1-5; D possibly corresponds to TRBD1 (5 bases). This CDR3 is built from 16 residues. Looked up from germline, CDR1 is ENHRY and CDR2 is SYGVKD. The V end lost 3 bases, the J end lost 1 base, and 13 bases lay between the germline ends. CDR3 sequence: CAISDGQGVSNQPQHF. In DNA form, the CDR3 reads TGTGCCATCAGTGATGGGCAGGGTGTGAGCAATCAGCCCCAGCATTTT.

V and J are TRBV25-1 and TRBJ2-7; the D is unclear. Germline lookup yields CDR1 MGHDK and CDR2 SYGVNS. This CDR3 spans 12 amino acids. V dropped 4 bases and J dropped 4 bases, with 8 bases sitting between them. CDR3 sequence (DNA): TGTGCCAGCAGTGCTGTTCGTTACGAGCAGTACTTC. It specifies CASSAVRYEQYF.